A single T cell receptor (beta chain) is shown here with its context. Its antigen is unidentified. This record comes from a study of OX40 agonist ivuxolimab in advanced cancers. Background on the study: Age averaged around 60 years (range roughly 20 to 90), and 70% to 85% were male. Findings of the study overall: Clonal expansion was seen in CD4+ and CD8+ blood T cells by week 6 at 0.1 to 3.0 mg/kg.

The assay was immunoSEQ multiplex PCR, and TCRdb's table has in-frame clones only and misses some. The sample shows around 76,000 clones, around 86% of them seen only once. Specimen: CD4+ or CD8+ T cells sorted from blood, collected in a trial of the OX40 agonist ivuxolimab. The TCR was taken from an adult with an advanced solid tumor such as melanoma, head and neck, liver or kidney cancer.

CDR3 nucleotides: TGTGCCTGGTTGACTCAACAGGATGGCTACACCTTC. Its protein product is CAWLTQQDGYTF. V usage is TRBV30 and J usage is TRBJ1-2, with D tentatively TRBD1 (5 bases). This CDR3 spans 12 amino acids. Per germline, CDR1 GTSNPN and CDR2 SVGIG (reference sequence). V gave up 5 bases and J gave up 6 bases, with 13 bases separating them.